These 14 T cell receptor beta chains were all obtained from the same sample, sequenced in a study of human T cells and chemical hapten exposure (dated by TCRdb to 2020 to 2022). The receptor library was made with RACE. Data came from a NextSeq 500. TCRdb passed the public sequencing reads through fastp at Q25 and MiXCR, retaining productive beta sequences. Every entry covers one CDR3 protein and lists the most common genes and DNA from its rows. The sample table records about 260,000 distinct CDR3 sequences; 7.5% to 9% of these occur just once. The ten largest clones capture 2% to 2.5% of the sample. This sample's time point label indicates: pre-sensitization, week 0. Taken with the paper, the label for treatment or condition translates to: therapeutic diphenylcyclopropenone sensitization with weekly scalp DPC. The sample in question was whole blood, obtained in connection with sensitization to the hapten diphenylcyclopropenone (DPC). Receptors originate from a woman between 40 and 55 years old with alopecia areata. Some clones in this sample may be carry-over from other donors' samples.

This clonotype showed up just a few times. The chain carries TRBV20-1 and TRBJ1-5; 9 bases fit TRBD1. The V segment lost 5 bases and the J segment 4 bases; nucleotides outside the gene matches: 12. The V gene's germline CDR1 is DFQATT and CDR2 SNEGSKA (reference sequence). CDR3 length equals 16 residues. The CDR3 reads CSARAGGQGENQPQHF. Here the CDR3 DNA reads TGCAGTGCTCGAGCAGGGGGACAGGGAGAAAATCAGCCCCAGCATTTT.

The rearrangement links TRBV20-1 to TRBJ2-3, with 13 bases that match TRBD2. Germline V gene data show CDR1 as DFQATT and CDR2 as SNEGSKA (reference sequence). CDR3 length: 14 amino acids. Trimming took 3 bases from V and 3 from J; bases not matched to a gene: 0. CDR3: CSARTSGRTDTQYF. As DNA, the CDR3 is TGCAGTGCTAGGACTAGCGGGAGGACAGATACGCAGTATTTT.

A few counts support this clonotype. The chain carries TRBV27 and TRBJ2-1; D tentatively fits TRBD1 or TRBD2 (5 bases each). The length of the CDR3 is 14 residues. The germline CDR1 and CDR2 sequences are MNHEY and SMNVEV (reference sequence). V was pared by 6 bases and J by 2 bases, with 11 bases between. The DNA for the CDR3 is TGTGCCAGCAGCCGCGAGGGACCCTACAATGAGCAGTTCTTC. It is translated as CASSREGPYNEQFF.

The chain joins TRBV4-1 to TRBJ1-1; a weak D match, TRBD1 (5 bases). V lost 0 bases and J lost 6, with 5 bases in between. Per the germline V gene, CDR1 is MGHRA and CDR2 is YSYEKL. CDR3 length equals 12 residues. CDR3 loop: CASSQDRAEAFF. CDR3 in DNA: TGCGCCAGCAGCCAAGACAGGGCTGAAGCTTTCTTT.

The chain has TRBV15 and TRBJ2-3, with 8 bases lining up with TRBD1. The germline V gene has CDR1 LNHNV and CDR2 YYDKDF (reference sequence). The CDR3 has 15 amino acids. Trimming cost V 0 bases and J 6 bases; bases outside gene matches: 5. The CDR3 coding sequence is TGTGCCACCAGCAGAGATAGAGGGACAGGCGATACGCAGTATTTT. Encoded protein: CATSRDRGTGDTQYF.

This sequence joins TRBV7-2 and TRBJ2-4; TRBD2 agrees at 8 bases. There are 17 residues in the CDR3. Trimming cost V 1 base and J 6 bases; bases outside gene matches: 11. Germline CDR1 SGHTA, CDR2 FQGNSA. For the CDR3, the DNA is TGTGCCAGCAGCTTAGTCGGTAGCGGGACAATGGGAAACATTCAGTACTTC. Its protein is CASSLVGSGTMGNIQYF.

Concerning this clonotype: One end of the junction does not line up with germline, which may come from a read error. The chain carries TRBV18 and TRBJ2-7, with a tentative D call TRBD2 (7 bases). The CDR3 loop spans 16 amino acids. From germline, CDR1 is KGHSH and CDR2 LQKENI. CDR3 residues: CVSSPRGGAALHEQYF. The CDR3, as DNA: TGTGTCAGCTCACCACGTGGGGGGGCCGCCCTCCACGAGCAGTACTTC.

The V and J genes are TRBV7-9 and TRBJ1-4; D uncertain. The CDR3 has 17 amino acids. Trimming left V 4 bases short and J 4 bases short, with 19 bases between. The germline CDR1 and CDR2 sequences are SEHNR and FQNEAQ (reference sequence). The CDR3 sequence: CASSSPRPPVDNEKLFF. The DNA for the CDR3 is TGTGCCAGCAGCTCTCCCCGCCCCCCGGTTGATAATGAAAAACTGTTTTTT.

The chain joins TRBV6-1 to TRBJ1-4; 7 nucleotides line up with TRBD1. The ends lost 3 bases at V and 5 bases at J; junction bases unmatched: 6. The CDR3 length is 15 residues. Germline loops: CDR1 MNHNS, CDR2 SASEGT. The CDR3 protein is CASSERQGENEKLFF. The DNA of the CDR3 is TGTGCCAGCAGTGAGCGGCAGGGGGAGAATGAAAAACTGTTTTTT.

This clonotype appeared many times. The chain has TRBV28 and TRBJ2-3; 10 bases are shared with TRBD2. Losses at the gene ends were 5 bases for V and 0 bases for J; bases not matched to a gene: 5. Germline V gene sequence: CDR1 MDHEN, CDR2 SYDVKM. This CDR3 region has 16 residues. The CDR3 spells CASSPSGSWSTDTQYF. CDR3 nucleotides: TGTGCCAGCAGTCCTAGCGGGAGCTGGAGCACAGATACGCAGTATTTT.

This clonotype has a handful of counts. The chain has TRBV6-2 or TRBV6-3 and TRBJ1-5, with TRBD1 identical over 7 bases. The CDR3 runs 12 residues. V gave up 5 bases and J gave up 7 bases; unmatched junction bases: 2. Germline CDR1 MNHEY, CDR2 SVGEGT. The CDR3 sequence is CASSDRVQPQHF. CDR3 in DNA: TGTGCCAGCAGTGACAGGGTCCAGCCCCAGCATTTT.

The V gene is TRBV29-1, the J gene TRBJ2-5; D is unclear. Germline V lookup: CDR1 SQVTM, CDR2 ANQGSEA. The CDR3 is made up of 10 amino acids. Trimming removed 2 bases from V and 11 bases from J, with 9 bases in between. DNA for the CDR3: TGCAGCGTTGAAATGACCTATCAGTACTTC. Translating it yields CSVEMTYQYF.

This clonotype was found a few times. The V call is TRBV7-2, the J call TRBJ1-1, with D tentatively TRBD1 (5 bases). The CDR3 contains 14 residues. V lost 4 bases, J lost 13 bases, and 22 bases lay in between. Germline CDR1 is SGHTA and CDR2 is FQGNSA. As DNA, the CDR3 is TGTGCCAGCAGCTCCCACCCCGGTCGGCAGGGCGTTTTCTTT. This gives the protein CASSSHPGRQGVFF.

The chain is built from TRBV5-1 and TRBJ2-7; a weak D match, TRBD2 (5 bases). Germline V gene lookup returns CDR1 SGHRS and CDR2 YFSETQ. V shed 0 bases and J shed 4 bases, with 14 bases lying between them. CDR3 length: 15 amino acids. In DNA form, the CDR3 reads TGCGCCAGCAGCTTGGCTGGCGGGTCTCTTTACGAGCAGTACTTC. Amino acid sequence: CASSLAGGSLYEQYF.